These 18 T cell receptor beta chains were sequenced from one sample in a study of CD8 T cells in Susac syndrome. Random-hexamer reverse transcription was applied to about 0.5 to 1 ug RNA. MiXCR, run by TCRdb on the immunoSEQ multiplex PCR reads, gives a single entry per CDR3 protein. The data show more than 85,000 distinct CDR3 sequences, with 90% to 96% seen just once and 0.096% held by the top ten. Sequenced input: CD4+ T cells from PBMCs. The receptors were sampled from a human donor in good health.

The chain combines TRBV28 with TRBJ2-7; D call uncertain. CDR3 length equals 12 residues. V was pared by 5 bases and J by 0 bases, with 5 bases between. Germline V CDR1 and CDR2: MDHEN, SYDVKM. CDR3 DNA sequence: TGTGCCAGCAGTCCCAACTCCTACGAGCAGTACTTC. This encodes CASSPNSYEQYF.

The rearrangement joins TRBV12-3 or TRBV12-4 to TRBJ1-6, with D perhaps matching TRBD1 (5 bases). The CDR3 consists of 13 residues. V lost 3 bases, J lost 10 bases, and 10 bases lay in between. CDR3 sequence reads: CASSLQGGSPLHF. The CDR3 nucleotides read TGTGCCAGCAGTTTGCAGGGAGGCTCACCCCTCCACTTT.

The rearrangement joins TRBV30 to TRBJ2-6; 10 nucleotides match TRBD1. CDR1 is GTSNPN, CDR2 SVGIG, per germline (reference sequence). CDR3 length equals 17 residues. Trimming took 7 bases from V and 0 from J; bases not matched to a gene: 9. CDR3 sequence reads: CASRETGGSSGANVLTF. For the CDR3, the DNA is TGTGCCTCCCGTGAGACAGGGGGCTCCTCTGGGGCCAACGTCCTGACTTTC.

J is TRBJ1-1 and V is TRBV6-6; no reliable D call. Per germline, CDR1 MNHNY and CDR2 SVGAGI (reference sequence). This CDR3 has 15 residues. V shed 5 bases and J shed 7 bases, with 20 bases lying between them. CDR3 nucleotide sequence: TGTGCCAGCAGTCCACTTCCCGGCCAGTCCTTTGAAGCTTTCTTT. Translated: CASSPLPGQSFEAFF.

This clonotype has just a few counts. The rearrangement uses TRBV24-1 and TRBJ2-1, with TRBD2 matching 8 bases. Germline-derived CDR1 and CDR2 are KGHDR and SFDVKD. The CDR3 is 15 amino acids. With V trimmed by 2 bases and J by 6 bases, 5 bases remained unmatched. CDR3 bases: TGTGCCACCAGTGATTCAGCCGGGGGGGTCAATGAGCAGTTCTTC. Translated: CATSDSAGGVNEQFF.

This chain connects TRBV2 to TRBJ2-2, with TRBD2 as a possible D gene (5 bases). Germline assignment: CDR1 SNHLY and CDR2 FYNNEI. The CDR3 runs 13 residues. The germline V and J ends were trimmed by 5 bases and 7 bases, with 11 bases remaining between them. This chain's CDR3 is CASSSKGVGELFF. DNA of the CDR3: TGTGCCAGCAGTTCAAAGGGAGTCGGGGAGCTGTTTTTT.

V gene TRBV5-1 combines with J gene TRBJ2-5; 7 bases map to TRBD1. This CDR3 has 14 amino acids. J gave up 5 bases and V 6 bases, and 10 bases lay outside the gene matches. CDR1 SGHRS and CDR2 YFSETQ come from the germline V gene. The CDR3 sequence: CASTYRGFEETQYF. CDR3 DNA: TGCGCCAGCACCTACAGGGGATTTGAGGAGACCCAGTACTTC.

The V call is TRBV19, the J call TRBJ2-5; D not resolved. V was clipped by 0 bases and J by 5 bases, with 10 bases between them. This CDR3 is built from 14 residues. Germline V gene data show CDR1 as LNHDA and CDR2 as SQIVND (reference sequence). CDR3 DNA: TGTGCCAGTAGTATAGAGAGTAGCCGGGAGACCCAGTACTTC. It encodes CASSIESSRETQYF.

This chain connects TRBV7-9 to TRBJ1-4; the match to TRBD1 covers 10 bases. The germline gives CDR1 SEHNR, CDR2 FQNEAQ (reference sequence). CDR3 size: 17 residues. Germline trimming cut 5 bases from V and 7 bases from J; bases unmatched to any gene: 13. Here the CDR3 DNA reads TGTGCCAGCAGCCTCCGACCCCCGGGACAGGGGCCTGAAAAACTGTTTTTT. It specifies CASSLRPPGQGPEKLFF.

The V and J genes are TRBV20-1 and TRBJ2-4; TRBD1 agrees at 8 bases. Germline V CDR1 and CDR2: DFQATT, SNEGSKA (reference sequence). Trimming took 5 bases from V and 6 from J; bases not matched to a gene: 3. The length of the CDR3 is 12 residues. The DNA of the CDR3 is TGCAGTGCTGGACAGGGCGGAAACATTCAGTACTTC. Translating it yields CSAGQGGNIQYF.

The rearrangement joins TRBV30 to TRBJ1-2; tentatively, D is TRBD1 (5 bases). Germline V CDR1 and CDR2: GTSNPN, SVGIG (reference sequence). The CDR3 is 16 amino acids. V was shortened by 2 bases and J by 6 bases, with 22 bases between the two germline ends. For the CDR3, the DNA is TGTGCCTGGAGTCCTACTCCTGGGGGTGTTCACGATGGCTACACCTTC. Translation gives CAWSPTPGGVHDGYTF.

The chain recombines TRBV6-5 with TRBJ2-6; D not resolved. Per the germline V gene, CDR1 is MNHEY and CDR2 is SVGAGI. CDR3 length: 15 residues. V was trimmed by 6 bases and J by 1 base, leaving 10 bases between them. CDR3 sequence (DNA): TGTGCCAGCAGCCGACGATATTCTGGGGCCAACGTCCTGACTTTC. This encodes CASSRRYSGANVLTF.

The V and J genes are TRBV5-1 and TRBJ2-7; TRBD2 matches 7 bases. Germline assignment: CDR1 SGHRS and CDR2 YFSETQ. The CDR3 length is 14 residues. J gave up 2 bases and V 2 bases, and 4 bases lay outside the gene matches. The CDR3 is CASSFTGGPYEQYF. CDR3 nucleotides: TGCGCCAGCAGCTTTACGGGAGGCCCCTACGAGCAGTACTTC.

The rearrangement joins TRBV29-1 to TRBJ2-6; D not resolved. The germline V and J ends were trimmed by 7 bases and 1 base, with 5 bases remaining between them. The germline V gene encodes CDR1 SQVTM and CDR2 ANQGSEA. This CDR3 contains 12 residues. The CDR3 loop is CSAPSGANVLTF. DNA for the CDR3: TGCAGCGCTCCATCTGGGGCCAACGTCCTGACTTTC. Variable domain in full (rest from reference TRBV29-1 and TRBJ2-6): SAVISQKPSRDICQRGTSLTIQCQVDSQVTMMFWYRQQPGQSLTLIATANQGSEATYESGFVIDKFPISRPNLTFSTLTVSNMSPEDSSIYLCSAPSGANVLTFGAGSRLTVL.

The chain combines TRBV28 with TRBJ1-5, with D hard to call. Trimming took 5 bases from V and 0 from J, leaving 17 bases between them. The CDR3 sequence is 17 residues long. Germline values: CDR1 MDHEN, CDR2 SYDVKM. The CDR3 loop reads CASSLPWHPYSNQPQHF. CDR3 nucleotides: TGTGCCAGCAGTCTCCCGTGGCACCCCTATAGCAATCAGCCCCAGCATTTT.

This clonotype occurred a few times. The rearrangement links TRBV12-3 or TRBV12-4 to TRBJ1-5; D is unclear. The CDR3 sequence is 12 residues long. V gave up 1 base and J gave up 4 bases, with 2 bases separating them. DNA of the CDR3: TGTGCCAGCAGTTTAGTGAATCAGCCCCAGCATTTT. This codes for CASSLVNQPQHF.

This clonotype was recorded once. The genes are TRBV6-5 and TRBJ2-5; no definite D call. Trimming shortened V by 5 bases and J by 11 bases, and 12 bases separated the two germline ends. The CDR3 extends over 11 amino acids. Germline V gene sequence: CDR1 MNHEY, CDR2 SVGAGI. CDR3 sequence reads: CASSAFGLQYF. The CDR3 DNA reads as TGTGCCAGCAGTGCCTTTGGGCTGCAGTACTTC.

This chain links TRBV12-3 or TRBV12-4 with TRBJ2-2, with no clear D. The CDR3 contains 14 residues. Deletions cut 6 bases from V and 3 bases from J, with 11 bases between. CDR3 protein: CASRSETDTGELFF. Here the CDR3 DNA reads TGTGCCAGCAGGTCAGAGACGGACACCGGGGAGCTGTTTTTT.